Below are 28 T cell receptor beta chains sequenced from a single sample in a study of graft-versus-host responses after intestinal transplantation. The data were produced by immunoSEQ multiplex PCR, yet TCRdb's version contains in-frame clones alone and is incomplete. Here the sample spans some 13,000 clones, approximately 40% being singletons. The input for sequencing was alloreactive CD4+ T cells from a mixed lymphocyte reaction culture, taken before intestinal transplant. Indicated subset: CFSE-low proliferating T cells sorted from roughly six-day pre-transplant mixed lymphocyte reaction (GvH or HvG direction). These TCRs come from a human patient who received an intestinal transplant.

The V and J genes are TRBV7-9 and TRBJ2-5; weak D call: TRBD2 (5 bases). In germline, CDR1 is SEHNR, CDR2 FQNEAQ (reference sequence). V dropped 5 bases and J dropped 2 bases, with 15 bases sitting between them. This CDR3 spans 15 amino acids. The chain's CDR3 is CASSALGSAQETQYF. CDR3 DNA: TGTGCCAGCAGCGCACTGGGGAGCGCTCAAGAGACCCAGTACTTC.

This CDR3 is CASSAGGAGTF. CDR3 nucleotides: TGTGCCAGCAGCGCGGGAGGGGCCGGCACCTTC. The chain links TRBV7-2 to TRBJ1-2; D is possibly TRBD1 (5 bases). CDR3 length equals 11 residues. V was pared by 5 bases and J by 13 bases, with 14 bases between. Germline values: CDR1 SGHTA, CDR2 FQGNSA.

The rearrangement uses TRBV6-6 and TRBJ2-3, with 9 bases lining up with TRBD2. Trimming took 4 bases from V and 11 from J; bases not matched to a gene: 10. Germline V gene sequence: CDR1 MNHNY, CDR2 SVGAGI (reference sequence). The CDR3 length is 14 residues. CDR3 sequence (DNA): TGTGCCAGCAGTTGGGGACTAGCCCGGGCGGGGCAGTATTTT. Amino acid sequence: CASSWGLARAGQYF.

This clone was seen only a few times. V and J are TRBV25-1 and TRBJ2-1, with D possibly TRBD1 on 6 matching bases. In germline, CDR1 is MGHDK, CDR2 SYGVNS. The CDR3 is made up of 15 amino acids. Trimming shortened V by 6 bases and J by 6 bases, and 18 bases separated the two germline ends. The CDR3 DNA follows: TGTGCCAGCAGCGTCCCTGGGGGCGTCTGCAATGAGCAGTTCTTC. It is translated as CASSVPGGVCNEQFF.

The chain couples TRBV5-5 to TRBJ2-7, with D unresolved. Germline lookup yields CDR1 SGHKS and CDR2 YYEKEE (reference sequence). This CDR3 contains 12 residues. V was trimmed by 1 base and J by 6 bases, leaving 8 bases between them. CDR3 residues: CASSLSLSEQYF. CDR3 bases: TGTGCCAGCAGCTTGTCTCTAAGCGAGCAGTACTTC.

The table lists this clone with a few counts. The chain uses TRBV5-1 and TRBJ2-3; TRBD2 aligns across 8 bases. Germline values: CDR1 SGHRS, CDR2 YFSETQ. V dropped 0 bases and J dropped 1; count of bases not matched to a gene: 4. The CDR3 covers 16 residues. The CDR3: CASSLGPGGRTDTQYF. The CDR3 bases are TGCGCCAGCAGCTTGGGCCCGGGGGGGCGCACAGATACGCAGTATTTT.

In DNA form, the CDR3 reads TGTGCCTGGAGTGTCGGGAATTGGGCTAATGGCTACACCTTC. Translated: CAWSVGNWANGYTF. V usage is TRBV30 and J usage is TRBJ1-2; D is undetermined. The germline V gene encodes CDR1 GTSNPN and CDR2 SVGIG (reference sequence). V lost 0 bases and J lost 6, with 14 bases in between. This CDR3 region has 14 residues.

The chain recombines TRBV9 with TRBJ2-2; a weak D match, TRBD1 (5 bases). This CDR3 spans 14 amino acids. V was pared by 4 bases and J by 5 bases, with 12 bases between. The germline gives CDR1 SGDLS, CDR2 YYNGEE. CDR3 bases: TGTGCCAGCAGCCTGCAGGGTGGAACCGGGGAGCTGTTTTTT. The encoded protein is CASSLQGGTGELFF.

This clone was counted only a few times. The rearrangement joins TRBV2 to TRBJ2-1; 8 bases map to TRBD1. Germline loops: CDR1 SNHLY, CDR2 FYNNEI. With V trimmed by 4 bases and J by 7 bases, 3 bases remained unmatched. CDR3 length equals 13 residues. CDR3 DNA sequence: TGTGCCAGCAGTGTGGACAGGGAAAATGAGCAGTTCTTC. As protein: CASSVDRENEQFF. Complete variable domain (other parts from reference TRBV2 and TRBJ2-1): EPEVTQTPSHQVTQMGQEVILRCVPISNHLYFYWYRQILGQKVEFLVSFYNNEISEKSEIFDDQFSVERPDGSNFTLKIRSTKLEDSAMYFCASSVDRENEQFFGPGTRLTVL.

This rearrangement joins TRBV5-5 to TRBJ2-7; possibly TRBD1 for D (6 bases). The CDR3 runs to 15 residues. The V gene's germline CDR1 is SGHKS and CDR2 YYEKEE (reference sequence). Trimming took 4 bases from V and 0 from J, leaving 14 bases between them. CDR3 loop: CASSRQVSSSYEQYF. DNA for the CDR3: TGTGCCAGCAGCCGACAGGTCTCCAGCTCCTACGAGCAGTACTTC.

The DNA for the CDR3 is TGTGCCAGCAGTTACCACACAGGGACGAACGCTGGCTACACCTTC. Amino acids: CASSYHTGTNAGYTF. V and J are TRBV6-5 and TRBJ1-2; D perhaps matches TRBD1 (6 bases). Germline CDR1 is MNHEY and CDR2 is SVGAGI. This CDR3 spans 15 amino acids. V was shortened by 2 bases and J by 7 bases, with 17 bases between the two germline ends.

This clone was detected only a few times. V and J are TRBV30 and TRBJ1-2, with 7 bases that match TRBD1. The CDR3 is 11 amino acids. The germline V gene has CDR1 GTSNPN and CDR2 SVGIG (reference sequence). The ends lost 6 bases at V and 5 bases at J; junction bases unmatched: 3. CDR3 in amino acids: CACQTGYGYTF. CDR3 coding DNA: TGTGCCTGCCAGACAGGGTATGGCTACACCTTC.

The chain combines TRBV5-6 with TRBJ2-3; 12 positions match TRBD2. Germline lookup yields CDR1 SGHDT and CDR2 YYEEEE. The CDR3 has 15 residues. V was pared by 4 bases and J by 5 bases, with 5 bases of the junction left unmatched. The CDR3 reads CASSPLAGGRDTQYF. The CDR3 DNA reads as TGTGCCAGCAGCCCGCTAGCGGGGGGGCGAGATACGCAGTATTTT.

CDR3 residues: CASRGAGFDTEAFF. CDR3 nucleotide sequence: TGTGCCAGCAGGGGGGCCGGGTTTGACACTGAAGCTTTCTTT. The chain combines TRBV6-1 with TRBJ1-1; D is possibly TRBD1 (6 bases). The CDR3 covers 14 residues. Germline V gene lookup returns CDR1 MNHNS and CDR2 SASEGT. Trimming took 6 bases from V and 3 from J, leaving 14 bases between them.

The V gene is TRBV19, the J gene TRBJ2-3; 11 bases fit TRBD1. Trimming took 5 bases from V and 6 from J; bases not matched to a gene: 7. The CDR3 consists of 15 residues. Germline assignment: CDR1 LNHDA and CDR2 SQIVND (reference sequence). The CDR3 region is CASSPWTGGRDTQYF. For the CDR3, the DNA is TGTGCCAGTAGTCCTTGGACAGGGGGCCGGGATACGCAGTATTTT.

This clone was counted only a few times. The chain has TRBV5-1 and TRBJ2-3; perhaps TRBD2 as D (6 bases). V was pared by 3 bases and J by 1 base, with 12 bases between. This CDR3 has 15 residues. CDR1 SGHRS and CDR2 YFSETQ come from the germline V gene. DNA of the CDR3: TGCGCCAGCAGCTGGGGGGTCCGAGGCACAGATACGCAGTATTTT. Protein: CASSWGVRGTDTQYF.

This clone ranks as medium-sized (0.01 to 0.1%). The junction departs from germline at one end; a sequencing error may be responsible. CDR3 residues: CASSQGGGINSGRIF. The CDR3 DNA follows: TGCGCCAGCAGCCAAGGGGGCGGGATAAACAGCGGCCGCATTTTC. The rearrangement links TRBV4-3 to TRBJ1-2, with D possibly being TRBD1 (5 bases). The CDR3 loop spans 15 amino acids. CDR1 and CDR2 (germline): LGHNA, YSLEER.

This clone was counted a few times. The genes are TRBV7-9 and TRBJ1-1; 11 nucleotides match TRBD1. This CDR3 comprises 16 residues. CDR1 and CDR2 (germline): SEHNR, FQNEAQ (reference sequence). The V gene end was trimmed by 2 bases and the J gene end by 7 bases; junction bases not matched to a gene: 9. The CDR3 DNA is TGTGCCAGCAGCTTACGCCTCGGACAGGGGGCTGGTGAAGCTTTCTTT. It encodes CASSLRLGQGAGEAFF.

This clone was seen more than once but under ten times. The chain combines TRBV18 with TRBJ1-2, with TRBD1 matching 8 bases. The V gene's germline CDR1 is KGHSH and CDR2 LQKENI. The CDR3 runs to 16 residues. J was trimmed by 8 bases and V by 0 bases; bases with no gene match: 11. The DNA for the CDR3 is TGTGCCAGCTCACCACCGTCGGTCAGGGGGCAGAGAGGCTACACCTTC. Amino acids: CASSPPSVRGQRGYTF.

This clone was counted only a few times. This rearrangement joins TRBV18 to TRBJ2-5; 7 bases are shared with TRBD1. Germline V gene lookup returns CDR1 KGHSH and CDR2 LQKENI. The J segment lost 7 bases and the V segment lost 3 bases, leaving 8 bases of the junction unmatched. The CDR3 loop spans 14 amino acids. Here the CDR3 DNA reads TGTGCCAGCTCACCCCTGGGACAGCCCGGGACCCAGTACTTC. Amino acids: CASSPLGQPGTQYF.

V and J are TRBV30 and TRBJ1-4; 8 bases line up with TRBD1. After removal of 1 base from V and 10 bases from J, the junction contained 17 bases not matched to a gene. This CDR3 is built from 17 residues. Germline CDR1 and CDR2: GTSNPN and SVGIG (reference sequence). The CDR3 nucleotides read TGTGCCTGGAGTGCCATCCGGACAGGGCCGAGGGTGGGAAAACTGTTTTTT. This encodes CAWSAIRTGPRVGKLFF. The entire variable domain, with the rest obtained from reference TRBV30 and TRBJ1-4, is as follows: SQTIHQWPATLVQPVGSPLSLECTVEGTSNPNLYWYRQAAGRGLQLLFYSVGIGQISSEVPQNLSASRPQDRQFILSSKKLLLSDSGFYLCAWSAIRTGPRVGKLFFGSGTQLSVL.

The chain has TRBV27 and TRBJ1-6; D perhaps matches TRBD1 (5 bases). Trimming removed 3 bases from V and 0 bases from J, with 12 bases in between. This CDR3 region has 17 residues. Germline V CDR1 and CDR2: MNHEY, SMNVEV (reference sequence). The CDR3 nucleotides are TGTGCCAGCAGTTTGTACAGGACGAGCTCCTATAATTCACCCCTCCACTTT. This encodes CASSLYRTSSYNSPLHF.

This chain links TRBV19 with TRBJ2-3; perhaps TRBD2 as D (5 bases). V gave up 5 bases and J gave up 6 bases, with 15 bases separating them. The CDR3 contains 14 residues. Germline CDR1 LNHDA, CDR2 SQIVND (reference sequence). The chain's CDR3 is CASSHGPRGDTQYF. In DNA, the CDR3 is TGTGCCAGTAGTCACGGGCCGCGAGGGGATACGCAGTATTTT.

This clone was detected a few times. The rearrangement links TRBV7-9 to TRBJ1-6; D perhaps matches TRBD1 (5 bases). CDR1 and CDR2 from the germline V gene are SEHNR and FQNEAQ (reference sequence). The CDR3 spans 14 residues. V was clipped by 3 bases and J by 7 bases, with 10 bases between them. The chain's CDR3 is CASSFRTINSPLHF. CDR3 DNA: TGTGCCAGCAGCTTTAGGACAATCAATTCACCCCTCCACTTT.

This chain uses TRBV19 with TRBJ2-3; D perhaps matches TRBD1 (6 bases). Germline V lookup: CDR1 LNHDA, CDR2 SQIVND (reference sequence). V was pared by 6 bases and J by 1 base, with 11 bases between. CDR3 length equals 14 residues. CDR3 in DNA: TGTGCCAGTAGAAAACAGGGCGGCACAGATACGCAGTATTTT. It is translated as CASRKQGGTDTQYF.

The gene calls are TRBV6-1 and TRBJ2-7; 8 bases line up with TRBD1. Germline V CDR1 and CDR2: MNHNS, SASEGT. V was clipped by 6 bases and J by 0 bases; unmatched bases: 10. The CDR3 has 16 residues. The CDR3 is CASSEIGQGLSYEQYF. CDR3 sequence (DNA): TGTGCCAGCAGCGAAATCGGACAGGGCCTCTCCTACGAGCAGTACTTC.

CDR3 nucleotides: TGCAGTGCCCGCGGTTCCGAGACCCAGTACTTC. It codes for CSARGSETQYF. The rearrangement uses TRBV20-1 and TRBJ2-5; D is ambiguous. CDR1 and CDR2 from the germline V gene are DFQATT and SNEGSKA (reference sequence). The V end lost 6 bases, the J end lost 5 bases, and 10 bases lay between the germline ends. This CDR3 has 11 residues.

CDR3 residues: CASSTGEATNEKLFF. CDR3 coding DNA: TGTGCCAGTAGTACAGGGGAAGCAACTAATGAAAAACTGTTTTTT. The rearrangement links TRBV19 to TRBJ1-4; a weak D match, TRBD1 (6 bases). The CDR3 is 15 amino acids. Deletions cut 4 bases from V and 0 bases from J, with 9 bases between. Germline V gene sequence: CDR1 LNHDA, CDR2 SQIVND (reference sequence).